A single sample is the source of the 10 T cell receptor beta chains below, sequenced in a study of a mutant IDH1 vaccine in newly diagnosed glioma. The table came from immunoSEQ multiplex PCR; TCRdb's copy has only in-frame clones and leaves some out. The sample lists about 86,000 clones; around 85% were seen once. As for time point: week 23, last vaccination. In every dose of vaccine, 300 ug of mutant IDH1 20-mer peptide was given alongside topical imiquimod. Their antigens are not known. Sequenced here: PBMCs, sampled from a glioma patient whose treatment included an IDH1 peptide vaccine. All receptors derive from a young man with glioma. Some clones in this sample may be carry-over from other donors' samples.

The chain uses TRBV7-8 and TRBJ2-7, with TRBD2 as a possible D gene (6 bases). The CDR3 is 14 amino acids. Trimming stripped 1 base from V and 3 bases from J, with 10 bases between. Germline V gives CDR1 SGHVS, CDR2 FQNEAQ. CDR3 sequence: CASSLGSSVYEQYF. The CDR3 DNA is TGTGCCAGCAGCTTAGGATCTAGCGTCTACGAGCAGTACTTC.

This clone was counted a single time. The V and J genes are TRBV5-1 and TRBJ2-1; 8 positions match TRBD1. The CDR3 is 14 residues long. The ends lost 0 bases at V and 8 bases at J; junction bases unmatched: 4. CDR1 and CDR2 from the germline V gene are SGHRS and YFSETQ. DNA of the CDR3: TGCGCCAGCAGCTTGGCACAGACAGGGGATGAGCAGTTCTTC. The encoded protein is CASSLAQTGDEQFF.

V usage is TRBV27 and J usage is TRBJ1-1; D uncertain. CDR1 is MNHEY, CDR2 SMNVEV, per germline (reference sequence). This CDR3 comprises 15 residues. With 2 bases removed from V and 0 bases from J, the gap between germline ends came to 10 bases. The CDR3 protein is CASSLRQTMNTEAFF. The CDR3 DNA reads TGTGCCAGCAGTTTACGGCAGACCATGAACACTGAAGCTTTCTTT.

V is TRBV19 and J is TRBJ1-2; D possibly corresponds to TRBD1 (5 bases). Trimming cost V 4 bases and J 0 bases, with 9 bases left between them. CDR3 size: 14 residues. Germline V CDR1 and CDR2: LNHDA, SQIVND (reference sequence). The CDR3 here is CASSRDGPNYGYTF. The CDR3 DNA sequence: TGTGCCAGTAGTAGGGACGGGCCTAACTATGGCTACACCTTC.

This clone showed up many times. This sequence joins TRBV7-9 and TRBJ1-1, with unresolved D. The CDR3 spans 12 residues. Germline V lookup: CDR1 SEHNR, CDR2 FQNEAQ (reference sequence). V was shortened by 7 bases and J by 0 bases, with 6 bases between the two germline ends. As DNA, the CDR3 is TGTGCCAGCACCCTAATGAACACTGAAGCTTTCTTT. Its protein product is CASTLMNTEAFF.

The gene calls are TRBV5-8 and TRBJ2-5; a weak D match, TRBD2 (5 bases). This CDR3 comprises 14 residues. V was shortened by 1 base and J by 5 bases, with 12 bases between the two germline ends. Germline V CDR1 and CDR2: SGHTS, YDEGEE. CDR3 nucleotides: TGTGCCAGCAGCTTGTTCAGCGGTGGGGAGACCCAGTACTTC. The encoded protein is CASSLFSGGETQYF. The complete variable domain, with remaining parts taken from reference TRBV5-8 and TRBJ2-5, reads EAGVTQSPTHLIKTRGQQATLRCSPISGHTSVYWYQQALGLGLQFLLWYDEGEERNRGNFPPRFSGRQFPNYSSELNVNALELEDSALYLCASSLFSGGETQYFGPGTRLLVL.

This clone came up once. CDR3 amino acids: CASSERGVGEQYF. CDR3 in DNA: TGTGCCAGCAGTGAAAGGGGGGTGGGCGAGCAGTACTTC. The rearrangement uses TRBV2 and TRBJ2-7; D is tentatively TRBD1 or TRBD2 (6 bases each). Germline lookup yields CDR1 SNHLY and CDR2 FYNNEI. The V and J ends lost 2 bases and 6 bases respectively, with 11 bases between them. The length of the CDR3 is 13 residues.

The DNA of the CDR3 is TGCAGCGTTGGGGGCATGGGTTCCGAGCAGTACTTC. It yields the protein CSVGGMGSEQYF. The V and J genes are TRBV29-1 and TRBJ2-7; a weak D match, TRBD1 (5 bases). This CDR3 is 12 amino acids long. The V gene lost 4 bases and the J gene lost 6 bases, with 13 bases spanning the gap. Germline loops: CDR1 SQVTM, CDR2 ANQGSEA.

This sequence joins TRBV29-1 and TRBJ2-3, with D possibly being TRBD1 (6 bases). V gave up 7 bases and J gave up 2 bases, with 10 bases separating them. The CDR3 spans 12 residues. The germline gives CDR1 SQVTM, CDR2 ANQGSEA. The DNA for the CDR3 is TGCAGCGCCGAGGGGGACACAGATACGCAGTATTTT. It codes for CSAEGDTDTQYF.

The CDR3 nucleotides read TGTGCCAGCAGCTTAGCCTTGAGGACCGCCTACAATGAGCAGTTCTTC. This sequence encodes CASSLALRTAYNEQFF. The chain uses TRBV7-9 and TRBJ2-1; D not resolved. V was shortened by 0 bases and J by 2 bases, with 11 bases between the two germline ends. This CDR3 is built from 16 residues. Germline CDR1 reads SEHNR; CDR2 reads FQNEAQ (reference sequence).